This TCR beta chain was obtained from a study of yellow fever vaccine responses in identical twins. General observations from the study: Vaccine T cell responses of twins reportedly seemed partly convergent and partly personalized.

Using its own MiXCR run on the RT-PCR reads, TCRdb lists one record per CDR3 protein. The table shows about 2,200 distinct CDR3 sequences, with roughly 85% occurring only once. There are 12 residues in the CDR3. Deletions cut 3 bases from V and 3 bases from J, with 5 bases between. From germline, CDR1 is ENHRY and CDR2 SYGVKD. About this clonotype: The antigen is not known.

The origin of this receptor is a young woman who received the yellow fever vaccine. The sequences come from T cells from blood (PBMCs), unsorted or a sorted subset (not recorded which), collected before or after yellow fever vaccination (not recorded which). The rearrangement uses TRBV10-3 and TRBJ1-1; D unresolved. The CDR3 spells CAISDADTEAFF. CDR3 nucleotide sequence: TGTGCCATCAGTGATGCAGACACTGAAGCTTTCTTT.